The rows below give T cell receptor beta chains drawn from one sample of a study of shared clonotypes between healthy human individuals. Sequenced by immunoSEQ multiplex PCR; TCRdb stores in-frame clones only, minus some. Among some 1.1 million clones listed, approximately 75% were seen once. The source material was memory CD4+ T cells from PBMCs. The receptors here all came from a man between 18 and 35 years old in good health. Some clones in this sample may be carry-over from other donors' samples. Both conserved end residues are part of each CDR3. D genes are given only for firm matches. The size entry is marked missing in some rows and otherwise reads once, few, many or a size class.

V gene	clone size	D gene	J gene	CDR3 DNA	CDR3 protein
TRBV27	.	.	TRBJ2-1	TGTGCCAGCAGTGTCGTCTCCTACAATGAGCAGTTCTTC	CASSVVSYNEQFF
TRBV9	.	TRBD2	TRBJ2-3	TGTGCCAGCAGCGTAGCTGGTGGGACTAGCGGACTCACAGATACGCAGTATTTT	CASSVAGGTSGLTDTQYF
TRBV4-2	.	TRBD2	TRBJ2-1	TGTGCCAGCAGCCAAGATACTAGCGGATACAATGAGCAGTTCTTC	CASSQDTSGYNEQFF
TRBV7-2	once	TRBD2	TRBJ2-2	TGTGCCAGCAGCTCCCTTAGCGGGAGCGGCACCGGGGAGCTGTTTTTT	CASSSLSGSGTGELFF
TRBV12-5	.	.	TRBJ2-3	TGTGCTAGTGGTTTGGGGAGCGGCACAGATACGCAGTATTTT	CASGLGSGTDTQYF
TRBV7-3	.	.	TRBJ1-3	TGTGCCAGCAGCTCGGGACGCTCTGGAAACACCATATATTTT	CASSSGRSGNTIYF
TRBV2	few	TRBD1	TRBJ1-2	TGTGCCAGCAGTGAAGGCAGGGGGTTCTATGGCTACACCTTC	CASSEGRGFYGYTF
TRBV20-1	.	.	TRBJ1-2	TGCAGTGCTGAGGGTTCTAATGGCTACACCTTC	CSAEGSNGYTF
TRBV27	.	.	TRBJ1-1	TGTGCCAGCAGTTTATACGGAAGCACTGAAGCTTTCTTT	CASSLYGSTEAFF
TRBV7-6	.	TRBD2	TRBJ2-5	TGTGCCAGCAGCCTCGAATCGGGGGGAGAGACCCAGTACTTC	CASSLESGGETQYF
TRBV15	.	.	TRBJ2-7	TGTGCCACCAGCAGAGATGGGGGATACGAGCAGTACTTC	CATSRDGGYEQYF
TRBV4-3	.	.	TRBJ1-2	TGCGCCAGCAGCCAAGATTCGTCAGGCAATAACTATGGCTACACCTTC	CASSQDSSGNNYGYTF
TRBV28	.	.	TRBJ1-3	TGTGCCAGCAGTTTAGGCGGGGCTGGAAACACCATATATTTT	CASSLGGAGNTIYF
TRBV13	.	.	TRBJ2-7	TGTGCCAGCAGCCCTCGAGGGAGCTGGTACGAGCAGTACTTC	CASSPRGSWYEQYF
TRBV28	.	TRBD1	TRBJ1-5	TGTGCCAGCAGAATGAGGAGACAGGGGGGGCAGCCCCAGCATTTT	CASRMRRQGGQPQHF
TRBV25-1	few	.	TRBJ2-3	TGTGCCAGCAGTGCCTTCTCTAGCAGCGCTAGCACAGATACGCAGTATTTT	CASSAFSSSASTDTQYF
TRBV6-6	.	TRBD2	TRBJ2-3	TGTGCCAGCAGCGACCTAGCGGGGACGGATACGCAGTATTTT	CASSDLAGTDTQYF
TRBV7-8	.	.	TRBJ2-3	TGTGCCAGCAGCCCAGACCCATTAGATACGCAGTATTTT	CASSPDPLDTQYF
TRBV19	.	.	TRBJ2-1	TGTGCCAGTAGTGAGGCTAGCCCGAACAATGAGCAGTTCTTC	CASSEASPNNEQFF
TRBV5-4	.	TRBD2	TRBJ2-3	TGTGCCAGCAGCTTGGGACTAGCGGGACTGACAGATACGCAGTATTTT	CASSLGLAGLTDTQYF
TRBV6-5	.	TRBD1	TRBJ2-7	TGTGCCAGCAGTTACTCATCGGACAGGGTTATCGAGCAGTACTTC	CASSYSSDRVIEQYF
TRBV5-1	.	.	TRBJ2-7	TGCGCCAGCAGCCTGGAGTACTCCGCCTACGAGCAGTACTTC	CASSLEYSAYEQYF
TRBV5-6	.	TRBD2	TRBJ2-5	TGTGCCAGTAGGACTAGCGGGAGGGCCAGGGGAGAGACCCAGTACTTC	CASRTSGRARGETQYF
TRBV16	.	TRBD1	TRBJ1-5	TGTGCCAGCAGCCAATGGGACAGGGACAATCAGCCCCAGCATTTT	CASSQWDRDNQPQHF
TRBV30	.	.	TRBJ2-4	TGTGCCTGGAGTCCTGGCTTAGCCAAAAACATTCAGTACTTC	CAWSPGLAKNIQYF
TRBV10-2	once	.	TRBJ1-2	TGCGCCACCGAGACCAAGCATTACTACACCTTC	CATETKHYYTF
TRBV28	once	.	TRBJ1-4	TGTGCCAGCAGAGCCACCGTGGCAACTAATGAAAAACTGTTTTTT	CASRATVATNEKLFF
TRBV11-2	few	TRBD1	TRBJ1-1	TGTGCCAGCAGCTTAGGTGCAGGGGGCGGTCGAGCTTTCTTT	CASSLGAGGGRAFF
TRBV7-9	few	.	TRBJ1-1	TGTGCCAGCAGCTTGGAAACAGGGTCTGAAGCTTTCTTT	CASSLETGSEAFF
TRBV9	.	TRBD2	TRBJ2-7	TGTGCCAGCAGCGTAGTCCCAGCGGGAAGGGACGAGCAGTACTTC	CASSVVPAGRDEQYF
TRBV6-1	.	TRBD1	TRBJ1-4	TGTGCCAGCACCACTCAGGGGGCAGGGACGGTGGGACTGTTTTTT	CASTTQGAGTVGLFF
TRBV9	.	.	TRBJ1-4	TGTGCCAGCAGCGCAGACAGTACTAATGAAAAACTGTTTTTT	CASSADSTNEKLFF
TRBV4-1	.	TRBD2	TRBJ2-7	TGCGCCAGCAGCCCGGGACTAGCGGGGGTCGGGGAGCAGTACTTC	CASSPGLAGVGEQYF
TRBV7-8	few	TRBD1	TRBJ1-4	TGTGCCAGCAGCTTAGCAGGACAGGGGGAAAAACTGTTTTTT	CASSLAGQGEKLFF
TRBV7-6	once	.	TRBJ2-1	TGTGCCAGCAGCTTAGGGGCAGAGCAGTTCTTC	CASSLGAEQFF
TRBV5-1	.	.	TRBJ1-1	TGCGCCAGCAGCGCACCCTGGAACACTGAAGCTTTCTTT	CASSAPWNTEAFF
TRBV19	.	.	TRBJ2-7	TGTGCCAGTAGTATAGAGGTCTACGCCTACGAGCAGTACTTC	CASSIEVYAYEQYF
TRBV6-5	few	.	TRBJ1-3	TGTGCCAGCAGTTATAATCCCTTCTCTGGAAACACCATATATTTT	CASSYNPFSGNTIYF
TRBV7-2	.	.	TRBJ2-7	TGTGCCAGCAGCTTAAATGAGGGTTATGAGCAGTACTTC	CASSLNEGYEQYF
TRBV5-1	many	.	TRBJ2-2	TGCGCCAGCAGCTCGGGACCCAACACCGGGGAGCTGTTTTTT	CASSSGPNTGELFF
TRBV5-5	.	.	TRBJ2-7	TGTGCCAGCAGCTTGGCAGTCAGCTACGAGCAGTACTTC	CASSLAVSYEQYF
TRBV18	.	.	TRBJ1-2	TGTGCCAGCTCACCTCCGACCGCATCAAACTATGGCTACACCTTC	CASSPPTASNYGYTF
TRBV29-1	.	TRBD2	TRBJ2-1	TGCAGCGTTGAAGATCGGGGCGGGAGGGCCCTCGGGCAGTTCTTC	CSVEDRGGRALGQFF
TRBV4-1	.	TRBD1	TRBJ2-1	TGCGCCAGCAGCCAAGCGATTGTGTCAGGGGGACACAATGAGCAGTTCTTC	CASSQAIVSGGHNEQFF
TRBV27	.	.	TRBJ2-7	TGTGCCAGCAGTTTTCGGCGTACGGGGTCCGAGCAGTACTTC	CASSFRRTGSEQYF
TRBV18	.	.	TRBJ2-1	TGTGCCAGCTCTCCGAACTCCAGCTCCTACAATGAGCAGTTCTTC	CASSPNSSSYNEQFF
TRBV19	.	.	TRBJ1-4	TGTGCCAGTAGTATTGCCGGGGGGCCGCCAAACGAAAAACTGTTTTTT	CASSIAGGPPNEKLFF
TRBV28	once	.	TRBJ2-1	TGTGCCAGCAGTTTTAGCGCTGGCTCCTACAATGAGCAGTTCTTC	CASSFSAGSYNEQFF